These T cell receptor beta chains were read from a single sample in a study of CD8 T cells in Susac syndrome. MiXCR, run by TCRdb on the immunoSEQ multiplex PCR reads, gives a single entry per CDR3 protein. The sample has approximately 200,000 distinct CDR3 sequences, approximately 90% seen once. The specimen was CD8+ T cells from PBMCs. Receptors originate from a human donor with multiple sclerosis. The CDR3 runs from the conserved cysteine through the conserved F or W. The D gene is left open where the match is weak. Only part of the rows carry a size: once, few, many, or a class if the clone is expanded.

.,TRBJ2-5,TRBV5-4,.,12,TGTGCCAGCCAAGGGGCCCAAGAGACCCAGTACTTC,CASQGAQETQYF
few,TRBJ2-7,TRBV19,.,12,TGTGCCAGTAGTCGCCCCGGGTGGGAGCAGTACTTC,CASSRPGWEQYF
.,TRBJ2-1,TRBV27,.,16,TGTGCCAGCAGGGTGGACTTTGGTGACTCCTACAATGAGCAGTTCTTC,CASRVDFGDSYNEQFF
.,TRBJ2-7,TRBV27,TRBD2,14,TGTGCCAGCAGACTAGCGGGCCCGTCCTACGAGCAGTACTTC,CASRLAGPSYEQYF
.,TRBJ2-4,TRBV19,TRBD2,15,TGTGCCAGTAGTACAGGGACTAGCGGGGGGGACATTCAGTACTTC,CASSTGTSGGDIQYF
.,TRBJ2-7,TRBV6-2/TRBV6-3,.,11,TGTGCCAGCAGTGCCGTCTACGAGCAGTACTTC,CASSAVYEQYF
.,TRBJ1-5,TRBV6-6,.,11,TGTGCCAGCAGCCCAAATCAGCCCCAGCATTTT,CASSPNQPQHF
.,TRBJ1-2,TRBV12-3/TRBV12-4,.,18,TGTGCCAGCAGTTTAGGGGATGGGGGACACCCTGGGAACTATGGCTACACCTTC,CASSLGDGGHPGNYGYTF
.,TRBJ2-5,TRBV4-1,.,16,TGCGCCAGCAGCCAAGTGGGATTGACTCGACAAGAGACCCAGTACTTC,CASSQVGLTRQETQYF
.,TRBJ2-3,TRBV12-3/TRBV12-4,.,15,TGTGCCAGCAGTTTCAGGGCAGCCCGCACAGATACGCAGTATTTT,CASSFRAARTDTQYF
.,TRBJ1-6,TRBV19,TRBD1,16,TGTGCCACTGCGTGGGCAGGGGGCTCCTATAATTCACCCCTCCACTTT,CATAWAGGSYNSPLHF
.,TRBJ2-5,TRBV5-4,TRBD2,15,TGTGCCAGCAGCTTGGATACGGGGGGGCGTGAGACCCAGTACTTC,CASSLDTGGRETQYF
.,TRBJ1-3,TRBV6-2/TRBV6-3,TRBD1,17,TGTGCCAGCAGTTACCGGACAGGGTCGAGCTCTGGAAACACCATATATTTT,CASSYRTGSSSGNTIYF
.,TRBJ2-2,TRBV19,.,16,TGTGCCAGTAGCATAACAGGGAGTTTCGGGTCCGGGGAGCTGTTTTTT,CASSITGSFGSGELFF
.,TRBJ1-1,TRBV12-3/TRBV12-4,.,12,TGTGCCAGCAGTTTAGTACCGGGAGAAGCTTTCTTT,CASSLVPGEAFF
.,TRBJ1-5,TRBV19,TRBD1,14,TGTGCCAGTGCGCCGGGACAGGGTGGTCAGCCCCAGCATTTT,CASAPGQGGQPQHF
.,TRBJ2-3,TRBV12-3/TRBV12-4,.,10,TGTGCCAGCAGTTGGGATACGCAGTATTTT,CASSWDTQYF
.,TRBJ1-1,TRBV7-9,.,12,TGTGCCAGCAGCACTCCGGACACTGAAGCTTTCTTT,CASSTPDTEAFF
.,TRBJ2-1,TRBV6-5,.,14,TGTGCCAGCAGTTACGTTGACTCCTACAATGAGCAGTTCTTC,CASSYVDSYNEQFF
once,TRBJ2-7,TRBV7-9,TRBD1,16,TGTGCCAGCAGCTTACTCGCCGGGGGACAGGAAAACGAGCAGTACTTC,CASSLLAGGQENEQYF
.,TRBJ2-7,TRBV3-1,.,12,TGTGCCAGCAGCGGAGAGGCCTACGAGCAGTACTTC,CASSGEAYEQYF
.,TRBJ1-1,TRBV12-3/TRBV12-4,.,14,TGTGCCAGCAGGCCCGGACACCTGAACACTGAAGCTTTCTTT,CASRPGHLNTEAFF
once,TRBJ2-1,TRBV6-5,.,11,TGTGCCAGCAGCCGGAGGGGTGAGCAGTTCTTC,CASSRRGEQFF
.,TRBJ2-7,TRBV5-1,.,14,TGCGCCAGCAGCTCCACTAGCCCCGCCTACGAGCAGTACTTC,CASSSTSPAYEQYF
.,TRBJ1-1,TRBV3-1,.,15,TGTGCCAGCAGCCAAGTTCACGCGGGGGGCACTGAAGCTTTCTTT,CASSQVHAGGTEAFF
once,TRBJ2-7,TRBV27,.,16,TGTGCCAGCAGTATCTCGACTGCTACGATGGCCTACGAGCAGTACTTC,CASSISTATMAYEQYF
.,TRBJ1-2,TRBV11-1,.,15,TGTGCCAGCAGCTTAGGGGACGGTTATAACTATGGCTACACCTTC,CASSLGDGYNYGYTF
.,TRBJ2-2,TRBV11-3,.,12,TGTGCCAGCAGATTTGGGACCGGGGAGCTGTTTTTT,CASRFGTGELFF
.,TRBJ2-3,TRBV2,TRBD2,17,TGTGCCAGCAGTGACTCGGCCGGCGGGAGGGCCCGTGATACGCAGTATTTT,CASSDSAGGRARDTQYF
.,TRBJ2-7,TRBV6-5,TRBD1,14,TGTGCCAGCAGTTACGGGGACAGGCCCTACGAGCAGTACTTC,CASSYGDRPYEQYF
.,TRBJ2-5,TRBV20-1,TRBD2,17,TGCAGTGCTAGAGATTCGGGTGTAGCGGGAGTCGGAGAGACCCAGTACTTC,CSARDSGVAGVGETQYF
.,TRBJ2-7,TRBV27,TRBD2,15,TGTGCCAGCAGTACGGGACTAGCACCCTATGGGGAGCAGTACTTC,CASSTGLAPYGEQYF
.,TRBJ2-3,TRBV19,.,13,TGTGCCAGTAGTATCCGGGGGTCAGATACGCAGTATTTT,CASSIRGSDTQYF
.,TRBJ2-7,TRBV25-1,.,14,TGTGCCAGCAGTGAATTAAGCGGGTCCTACGAGCAGTACTTC,CASSELSGSYEQYF
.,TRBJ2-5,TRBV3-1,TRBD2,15,TGTGCCAGCAGCCAAAGCCCGACTAGCGGGGAGACCCAGTACTTC,CASSQSPTSGETQYF
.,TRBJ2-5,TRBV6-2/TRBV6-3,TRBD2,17,TGTGCCAGCAGTTACTCGACGGGACTAGCGGAGCAAGAGACCCAGTACTTC,CASSYSTGLAEQETQYF
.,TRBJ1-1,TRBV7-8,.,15,TGTGCCAGCAGCTTAGAGGTCAACAAGAACACTGAAGCTTTCTTT,CASSLEVNKNTEAFF
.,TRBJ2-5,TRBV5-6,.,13,TGTGCCAGCAGCACCGGGCCCAAAGGTACCCAGTACTTC,CASSTGPKGTQYF
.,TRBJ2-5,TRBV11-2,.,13,TGTGCCAGCAGCTTAGGCCCGACGGGGACCCAGTACTTC,CASSLGPTGTQYF